The 28 T cell receptor beta chains below all came from one sample that was sequenced in a study of neurological immune-mediated disorders. TCRdb reprocessed the 5' RACE reads with MiXCR, giving one entry per CDR3 protein. The repertoire holds approximately 36,000 distinct CDR3 sequences, with over 12% as singletons. The sequencing sample was made of PBMCs. These receptors all come from a woman aged 50 to 60 with HTLV-1-associated myelopathy (HAM/TSP).

This clonotype was seen at least ten times. The J gene is TRBJ2-5, the V gene TRBV4-1, with no clear D. The ends were cut back, 4 bases at V and 3 bases at J, with 12 bases in the middle. CDR1 MGHRA and CDR2 YSYEKL come from the germline V gene. CDR3 length: 14 amino acids. CDR3 nucleotides: TGCGCCAGCAGCCCCCCCCGGCGTAAAGAGACCCAGTACTTC. This sequence encodes CASSPPRRKETQYF.

This clonotype was counted ten times or more. V is TRBV6-5 and J is TRBJ2-1; the D call may be TRBD1 or TRBD2 (5 bases each). The CDR3 covers 15 residues. Trimming stripped 6 bases from V and 1 base from J, with 13 bases between. Germline V lookup: CDR1 MNHEY, CDR2 SVGAGI. The CDR3 sequence: CASRSPGTSYNEQFF. The CDR3 nucleotides are TGTGCCAGCAGATCCCCCGGGACGTCCTACAATGAGCAGTTCTTC.

This clonotype was seen repeatedly, ten times or more. V gene TRBV29-1 combines with J gene TRBJ1-1, with a possible D match to TRBD1 (6 bases). The germline gives CDR1 SQVTM, CDR2 ANQGSEA. The CDR3 spans 13 residues. Deletions cut 7 bases from V and 3 bases from J, with 15 bases between. This CDR3 is CSATTGSDTEAFF. For the CDR3, the DNA is TGCAGCGCTACGACAGGAAGTGACACTGAAGCTTTCTTT.

This clonotype was counted many times. The CDR3 loop is CASSSSGGAHNEQFF. In DNA form, the CDR3 reads TGTGCCAGCAGCTCTAGCGGGGGGGCCCACAATGAGCAGTTCTTC. V is TRBV3-1 and J is TRBJ2-1; 12 positions match TRBD2. The CDR3 sequence is 15 residues long. Germline V gene sequence: CDR1 LGHDT, CDR2 YNNKEL (reference sequence). With V trimmed by 5 bases and J by 5 bases, 4 bases remained unmatched.

There are many counts of this clonotype. The chain couples TRBV15 to TRBJ2-3; D is perhaps TRBD1 (5 bases). Germline CDR1 LNHNV, CDR2 YYDKDF (reference sequence). V dropped 8 bases and J dropped 1 base, with 10 bases sitting between them. The CDR3 is 13 amino acids. Written as DNA, the CDR3 is TGTGCCACCCGACTCAGGGGCACAGATACGCAGTATTTT. This codes for CATRLRGTDTQYF.

This clonotype was recorded many times. V and J are TRBV5-6 and TRBJ1-1; D is undetermined. The germline CDR1 and CDR2 sequences are SGHDT and YYEEEE. With 0 bases removed from V and 9 bases from J, the gap between germline ends came to 9 bases. This CDR3 has 12 amino acids. The CDR3 region is CASSLDGVKAFF. Here the CDR3 DNA reads TGTGCCAGCAGCTTGGATGGAGTTAAAGCTTTCTTT.

In its sample, this clonotype is medium-sized (0.01 to 0.1%). The chain recombines TRBV20-1 with TRBJ2-5; D may be TRBD1 (5 bases). The CDR3 runs 15 residues. Germline V lookup: CDR1 DFQATT, CDR2 SNEGSKA (reference sequence). The V end was cut by 6 bases, the J end by 0 bases, with 17 bases between. The CDR3 spells CSARSEKGYQETQYF. CDR3 nucleotide sequence: TGCAGTGCGAGATCAGAAAAGGGGTACCAAGAGACCCAGTACTTC.

This clonotype was counted at least ten times. The chain recombines TRBV14 with TRBJ1-6; D unresolved. The germline CDR1 and CDR2 sequences are SGHDN and FVKESK. This CDR3 is built from 14 residues. V shed 0 bases and J shed 7 bases, with 7 bases lying between them. CDR3 region: CASSQEIRNSPLHF. DNA of the CDR3: TGTGCCAGCAGCCAAGAGATCAGGAATTCACCCCTCCACTTT. The full variable domain, completed using reference TRBV14 and TRBJ1-6, is EAGVTQFPSHSVIEKGQTVTLRCDPISGHDNLYWYRRVMGKEIKFLLHFVKESKQDESGMPNNRFLAERTGGTYSTLKVQPAELEDSGVYFCASSQEIRNSPLHFGNGTRLTVT.

This clonotype was seen repeatedly, ten times or more. This chain links TRBV20-1 with TRBJ2-7, with TRBD1 identical over 9 bases. From germline, CDR1 is DFQATT and CDR2 SNEGSKA (reference sequence). The CDR3 length is 13 residues. V lost 6 bases, J lost 3 bases, and 6 bases stayed unmatched. The DNA for the CDR3 is TGCAGTGCGACCAGGGACAGGGTCTACGAGCAGTACTTC. Translation gives CSATRDRVYEQYF.

This clonotype was found many times. The V call is TRBV7-2, the J call TRBJ1-5, with D possibly TRBD1 on 6 matching bases. The CDR3 contains 14 residues. The germline V gene encodes CDR1 SGHTA and CDR2 FQGNSA. The V and J ends lost 4 bases and 3 bases respectively, with 10 bases between them. The CDR3 DNA sequence: TGTGCCAGCAGCTCGACAGGTTCCAATCAGCCCCAGCATTTT. This translates into CASSSTGSNQPQHF. The full variable domain, rest sourced from reference TRBV7-2 and TRBJ1-5, is GAGVSQSPSNKVTEKGKDVELRCDPISGHTALYWYRQSLGQGLEFLIYFQGNSAPDKSGLPSDRFSAERTGGSVSTLTIQRTQQEDSAVYLCASSSTGSNQPQHFGDGTRLSIL.

This clonotype showed up many times. The chain links TRBV10-3 to TRBJ2-3; weak D call: TRBD2 (6 bases). The germline CDR1 and CDR2 sequences are ENHRY and SYGVKD. This CDR3 is built from 16 residues. V lost 5 bases, J lost 1 base, and 16 bases lay in between. The CDR3 nucleotides read TGTGCCATCAGTCTCAGGGAGGATGGGGGCACAGATACGCAGTATTTT. This sequence encodes CAISLREDGGTDTQYF.

V gene TRBV28 combines with J gene TRBJ2-7; D might be TRBD2 (6 bases). The V end lost 2 bases, the J end lost 1 base, and 12 bases lay between the germline ends. Germline CDR1 MDHEN, CDR2 SYDVKM. This CDR3 is 15 amino acids long. As DNA, the CDR3 is TGTGCCAGCAGTTTAGCGGGGATCAATTCCTACGAGCAGTACTTC. Residues: CASSLAGINSYEQYF.

The chain has TRBV9 and TRBJ1-1; D gene unclear. Trimming cost V 0 bases and J 5 bases, with 11 bases left between them. CDR1 and CDR2 from the germline V gene are SGDLS and YYNGEE. The CDR3 loop spans 14 amino acids. The CDR3 region is CASSVGVLRTEAFF. The CDR3 bases are TGTGCCAGCAGCGTAGGGGTGTTGCGGACTGAAGCTTTCTTT.

Ten or more counts support this clonotype. V gene TRBV5-1 combines with J gene TRBJ2-6; no clear D gene. From germline, CDR1 is SGHRS and CDR2 YFSETQ. The V end was cut by 4 bases, the J end by 0 bases, with 8 bases between. This CDR3 spans 15 amino acids. In DNA, the CDR3 is TGCGCCAGCAGCGGGGAAGTCTCTGGGGCCAACGTCCTGACTTTC. As protein: CASSGEVSGANVLTF.

This clonotype was counted at least ten times. V and J are TRBV20-1 and TRBJ2-3, with D perhaps being TRBD1 or TRBD2 (7 bases each). Trimming removed 4 bases from V and 3 bases from J, with 17 bases in between. CDR1 and CDR2 from the germline V gene are DFQATT and SNEGSKA (reference sequence). CDR3 length: 15 amino acids. The CDR3 DNA reads TGCAGTGCTACCCCACCCCAGGGGGGGACAGATACGCAGTATTTT. Translation gives CSATPPQGGTDTQYF.

The sample holds one count of this clonotype. At one boundary the junction diverges from the germline segment, which might be a read error. This chain connects TRBV6-5 to TRBJ2-7, with 7 bases that match TRBD2. The CDR3 length is 16 residues. Germline V gene lookup returns CDR1 MNHEY and CDR2 SVGAGI. For the CDR3, the DNA is TGTGTCAGCAGTTACTCGAAAGGTCTAGCGGCTTACGAGCAGTACTTC. Its translation: CVSSYSKGLAAYEQYF.

Concerning this clonotype itself: One junction end does not reproduce the germline sequence, and a read error may be involved. The gene calls are TRBV12-3 or TRBV12-4 and TRBJ1-5; 7 positions agree with TRBD1. The CDR3 is 18 amino acids. CDR3 nucleotide sequence: TGTGCCAGCAGTCTTGGGCAGGGGGGCAGATATAGCAATGAGCCCCAGCATTTT. Translation: CASSLGQGGRYSNEPQHF.

V and J are TRBV7-2 and TRBJ1-2; TRBD1 agrees at 10 bases. This CDR3 is built from 16 residues. V gave up 5 bases and J gave up 4 bases; unmatched junction bases: 10. Germline-derived CDR1 and CDR2 are SGHTA and FQGNSA. The chain's CDR3 is CASSNQGQGETYGYTF. The CDR3, as DNA: TGTGCCAGCAGCAATCAAGGACAGGGGGAAACCTATGGCTACACCTTC. Variable domain in full (rest from reference TRBV7-2 and TRBJ1-2): GAGVSQSPSNKVTEKGKDVELRCDPISGHTALYWYRQSLGQGLEFLIYFQGNSAPDKSGLPSDRFSAERTGGSVSTLTIQRTQQEDSAVYLCASSNQGQGETYGYTFGSGTRLTVV.

This clonotype came up many times. The chain carries TRBV20-1 and TRBJ2-1; possible D gene TRBD2, 7 bases. The CDR3 is made up of 14 amino acids. Germline values: CDR1 DFQATT, CDR2 SNEGSKA (reference sequence). Trimming removed 5 bases from V and 5 bases from J, with 16 bases in between. CDR3 bases: TGCAGTGCTCTACGTGGGGGGGCCGACAATGAGCAGTTCTTC. Translation: CSALRGGADNEQFF.

This clonotype was counted at least ten times. This sequence joins TRBV7-9 and TRBJ1-1; D is perhaps TRBD1 (6 bases). Germline V gene lookup returns CDR1 SEHNR and CDR2 FQNEAQ (reference sequence). V lost 6 bases and J 7 bases, leaving 24 bases between the germline ends. The CDR3 consists of 16 residues. CDR3 residues: CASSGVRWGAGNEAFF. CDR3 coding DNA: TGTGCCAGCAGTGGGGTGAGGTGGGGGGCTGGAAATGAAGCTTTCTTT.

This clonotype occurred many times. The chain has TRBV5-6 and TRBJ2-5; tentative D call: TRBD1 (7 bases). The CDR3 loop spans 16 amino acids. V lost 1 base and J lost 0, with 13 bases in between. Germline CDR1 reads SGHDT; CDR2 reads YYEEEE. The CDR3 reads CASSLSSGGNQETQYF. DNA for the CDR3: TGTGCCAGCAGCTTGTCTTCAGGGGGGAACCAAGAGACCCAGTACTTC.

This clonotype was seen repeatedly, ten times or more. Written as DNA, the CDR3 is TGCAGTGCCCCCTCCGGGGGTATAACAGATACGCAGTATTTT. Translation gives CSAPSGGITDTQYF. This chain links TRBV20-1 with TRBJ2-3, with D tentatively TRBD2 (6 bases). The CDR3 has 14 amino acids. The germline V gene encodes CDR1 DFQATT and CDR2 SNEGSKA (reference sequence). Trimming pared 6 bases from V and 3 bases from J, leaving 16 bases between.

This clonotype appeared many times. CDR3 protein: CASRPGTGDQPQHF. As DNA, the CDR3 is TGTGCCAGCAGACCAGGGACAGGGGATCAGCCCCAGCATTTT. The chain couples TRBV6-6 to TRBJ1-5, with TRBD1 identical over 10 bases. The CDR3 sequence is 14 residues long. The V segment lost 6 bases and the J segment 5 bases; nucleotides outside the gene matches: 4. In germline, CDR1 is MNHNY, CDR2 SVGAGI (reference sequence).

At least ten counts were recorded for this clonotype. The chain has TRBV7-2 and TRBJ2-7, with D unresolved. V was shortened by 2 bases and J by 2 bases, with 13 bases between the two germline ends. Germline assignment: CDR1 SGHTA and CDR2 FQGNSA. The CDR3 runs to 15 residues. The DNA of the CDR3 is TGTGCCAGCAGCTTAATCTGGAGCGAACCCTACGAGCAGTACTTC. Protein: CASSLIWSEPYEQYF.

This clonotype has at least ten counts. The rearrangement links TRBV6-2 or TRBV6-3 to TRBJ2-2; D may be TRBD1 or TRBD2 (5 bases each). Trimming pared 8 bases from V and 1 base from J, leaving 11 bases between. The CDR3 consists of 14 residues. The germline V gene encodes CDR1 MNHEY and CDR2 SVGEGT. CDR3 DNA: TGTGCCAGCGGCCAGGGACGGAACACCGGGGAGCTGTTTTTT. It codes for CASGQGRNTGELFF.

This clonotype was recorded many times. This chain links TRBV20-1 with TRBJ1-2, with a possible D match to TRBD1 (6 bases). V lost 6 bases to trimming and J lost 8 bases, with 16 bases between them. Germline assignment: CDR1 DFQATT and CDR2 SNEGSKA (reference sequence). The CDR3 runs to 12 residues. The CDR3 region is CSALQGRRGYTF. The CDR3 DNA sequence: TGCAGTGCCCTACAGGGACGGAGGGGCTACACCTTC.

This clonotype was recorded many times. The gene calls are TRBV5-1 and TRBJ2-5, with D maybe TRBD2 (8 bases). Trimming removed 4 bases from V and 6 bases from J, with 16 bases in between. Germline V CDR1 and CDR2: SGHRS, YFSETQ. The CDR3 covers 14 residues. The CDR3 DNA follows: TGCGCCAGCAGCCACGGGGGGGACAGCCAGACCCAGTACTTC. It specifies CASSHGGDSQTQYF.

V and J are TRBV29-1 and TRBJ2-3; 9 positions match TRBD2. This CDR3 is built from 15 residues. Germline V gives CDR1 SQVTM, CDR2 ANQGSEA. J gave up 5 bases and V 7 bases, and 13 bases lay outside the gene matches. The CDR3 spells CSAPFGGRAGDTQYF. The CDR3 DNA follows: TGCAGCGCTCCCTTTGGCGGGAGGGCCGGAGATACGCAGTATTTT.